This T cell receptor (beta chain) was documented in a study of blood T cell repertoires in COVID-19. CDR3 length: 16 amino acids. Germline CDR1 is ENHRY and CDR2 is SYGVKD. V was pared by 3 bases and J by 1 base, with 8 bases of the junction left unmatched. The data were produced by immunoSEQ multiplex PCR, yet TCRdb's version contains in-frame clones alone and is incomplete. The data show roughly 23,000 clones, about 87% seen once. V and J are TRBV10-3 and TRBJ1-2, with 7 bases lining up with TRBD1. Sequenced: peripheral blood. The receptor comes from a woman of 80 years or more with active COVID-19. CDR3 protein: CAISDPGGTDNYGYTF. The DNA for the CDR3 is TGTGCCATCAGTGACCCGGGGGGGACAGATAACTATGGCTACACCTTC.